Here is one TCR beta chain with its context. In the authors' methods: Estimation of nucleated cell counts was performed using reference gene primer amplification. Clones were read by immunoSEQ multiplex PCR, and TCRdb kept only the in-frame ones, dropping some. V and J calls and clone size come straight from that table; D and trimming were deduced from the DNA. In the table there are about 90,000 clones, roughly 78% of which are singletons. This sample is part of a study of blood T cell repertoires in COVID-19. Study-level background: Sources were T cells, B-cell-depleted T cells, or PBMCs; the material itself was cDNA or gDNA.

Germline V CDR1 and CDR2: LGHNA, YSLEER. V shed 4 bases and J 3 bases; nucleotides not matched to a gene: 4. The CDR3 spans 15 residues. The clonotype originates from a woman at least 80 years old with acute or convalescent COVID-19. The sample comprised peripheral blood. V gene TRBV4-3 combines with J gene TRBJ2-1, with 9 bases identical to TRBD1. CDR3 nucleotides: TGCGCCAGCAGCCCCGGGGACAGGGACTACAATGAGCAGTTCTTC. It codes for CASSPGDRDYNEQFF.